The rows below give T cell receptor beta chains drawn from one sample of a study of PD-1 blockade in classical Hodgkin lymphoma. Profiling relied on immunoSEQ multiplex PCR, and the TCRdb table lists in-frame clones only, not all of them. Among fewer than 40,000 clones listed, roughly 90% were seen once. The sample was CD4+ T cells from blood. The receptors shown here come from a human donor with classical Hodgkin lymphoma. The CDR3 runs from the conserved cysteine through the conserved F or W. Each record gives: clone size, V gene, D gene, J gene, CDR3 DNA, CDR3 protein. D genes are given only for firm matches. Some rows have no size entry. The others give once, few or many, or a class for an expanded clone.

size: NA; V: TRBV7-2; D: NA; J: TRBJ2-3; DNA: TGTGCCAGCAGCAGGATAGCGGCTACTTCAGATACGCAGTATTTT; CDR3: CASSRIAATSDTQYF
size: once; V: TRBV19; D: NA; J: TRBJ1-1; DNA: TGTGCCAGTAGGGGCCCACGCGAGAACACTGAAGCTTTCTTT; CDR3: CASRGPRENTEAFF
size: once; V: TRBV5-6; D: NA; J: TRBJ1-3; DNA: TGTGCCAGCAGCCTGGACGGGGCCCTCGGAGGAAACACCATATATTTT; CDR3: CASSLDGALGGNTIYF
size: NA; V: TRBV19; D: NA; J: TRBJ2-2; DNA: TGTGCCAGTAGTATAGGGGGGGGCCCCGGGGAGCTGTTTTTT; CDR3: CASSIGGGPGELFF
size: NA; V: TRBV7-9; D: NA; J: TRBJ2-1; DNA: TGTGCCAGCAGCTTACATGGGGGCGGCTACAATGAGCAGTTCTTC; CDR3: CASSLHGGGYNEQFF
size: once; V: TRBV10-3; D: NA; J: TRBJ1-2; DNA: TGTGCCATCAGTGAGTTGGGCATCTATGGCTACACCTTC; CDR3: CAISELGIYGYTF
size: NA; V: TRBV5-8; D: NA; J: TRBJ2-7; DNA: TGTGCCAGCAGCTTTTTAAGGGGTTACGAGCAGTACTTC; CDR3: CASSFLRGYEQYF
size: NA; V: TRBV19; D: NA; J: TRBJ1-1; DNA: TGTGCCAGTAGTATTCTACCCTTTTCGGCTGAAGCTTTCTTT; CDR3: CASSILPFSAEAFF
size: NA; V: TRBV28; D: NA; J: TRBJ1-2; DNA: TGTGCCAGCAGTACGCTTTCGGGAGGCTACACCTTC; CDR3: CASSTLSGGYTF
size: NA; V: TRBV30; D: NA; J: TRBJ1-2; DNA: TGTGCCTGGAGTGGGCACATCTATGGCTACACCTTC; CDR3: CAWSGHIYGYTF
size: NA; V: TRBV11-2; D: NA; J: TRBJ2-1; DNA: TGTGCCAGCAGCTTAGATCGGGCGGGCAGCTCCTACAATGAGCAGTTCTTC; CDR3: CASSLDRAGSSYNEQFF
size: NA; V: TRBV6-5; D: NA; J: TRBJ1-1; DNA: TGTGCCAGCAGTTACCAAGCGAACACTGAAGCTTTCTTT; CDR3: CASSYQANTEAFF
size: NA; V: TRBV18; D: NA; J: TRBJ1-4; DNA: TGTGCCAGCTCACCATCCGCGCCGAGTGCTGAAAAACTGTTTTTT; CDR3: CASSPSAPSAEKLFF
size: NA; V: TRBV5-1; D: TRBD1; J: TRBJ1-4; DNA: TGCGCCAGCAGGAATAGTGGGACAGTTAATGAAAAACTGTTTTTT; CDR3: CASRNSGTVNEKLFF
size: NA; V: TRBV6-1; D: NA; J: TRBJ1-5; DNA: TGTGCCAGCAGCGAGAGGCAGCCCCAGCATTTT; CDR3: CASSERQPQHF
size: NA; V: TRBV5-1; D: NA; J: TRBJ1-1; DNA: TGCGCCAGCAGGGAATGGTACACTGAAGCTTTCTTT; CDR3: CASREWYTEAFF
size: NA; V: TRBV6-1; D: NA; J: TRBJ1-5; DNA: TGTGCCAGCAGTGAACTGGGCAATCAGCCCCAGCATTTT; CDR3: CASSELGNQPQHF
size: NA; V: TRBV10-2; D: TRBD2; J: TRBJ2-7; DNA: TGCGCCAGCAGGGGGACTAGCGGGGACGCGACCTACGAGCAGTACTTC; CDR3: CASRGTSGDATYEQYF
size: NA; V: TRBV7-9; D: TRBD1; J: TRBJ2-1; DNA: TGTGCCAGCAGCTCCACGCCGGGACAGGGCGTCAATGAGCAGTTCTTC; CDR3: CASSSTPGQGVNEQFF
size: NA; V: TRBV5-6; D: TRBD1; J: TRBJ1-2; DNA: TGTGCCAGCAGCCGGGGACAGGGTACCTTTGACTATGGCTACACCTTC; CDR3: CASSRGQGTFDYGYTF
size: few; V: TRBV10-3; D: TRBD1; J: TRBJ1-4; DNA: TGTGCCATCAGTGTGACTAGACAGGGAAGCGAAAAACTGTTTTTT; CDR3: CAISVTRQGSEKLFF
size: NA; V: TRBV5-1; D: NA; J: TRBJ2-1; DNA: TGCGCCAGCAGCTTGGAGCGACTCCACAATGAGCAGTTCTTC; CDR3: CASSLERLHNEQFF
size: NA; V: TRBV4-1; D: NA; J: TRBJ2-4; DNA: TGCGCCAGCAGCCAAGATGTCGGGCTTAGACTTACTCTAGCCAAAAACATTCAGTACTTC; CDR3: CASSQDVGLRLTLAKNIQYF
size: NA; V: TRBV6-6; D: TRBD1; J: TRBJ1-6; DNA: TGTGCCAGCAGTTACGGGACAGGGATCCCCCTCCACTTT; CDR3: CASSYGTGIPLHF
size: few; V: TRBV11-2; D: NA; J: TRBJ1-1; DNA: TGTGCCAGCAGCTTAAAACAGAACACTGAAGCTTTCTTT; CDR3: CASSLKQNTEAFF
size: NA; V: TRBV7-2; D: TRBD2; J: TRBJ2-1; DNA: TGTGCCAGCAGCTTTGCTAGCGGCAGCAATGAGCAGTTCTTC; CDR3: CASSFASGSNEQFF
size: NA; V: TRBV28; D: NA; J: TRBJ1-2; DNA: TGTGCCAGCAGTCCATCAGACACATTCTACTATGGCTACACCTTC; CDR3: CASSPSDTFYYGYTF